The entry that follows covers one T cell receptor beta chain sequence. The CDR3 spans 16 residues. CDR1 and CDR2 from the germline V gene are ENHRY and SYGVKD. J lost 3 bases, V lost 10 bases, and 13 bases had no gene match. This specimen comes from a study of blood T cell repertoires in COVID-19. Sequencing was performed with immunoSEQ multiplex PCR; in TCRdb, only in-frame clones are kept and a portion is missing. The sample carries 300,000 to 400,000 clones, 85% recorded once. The chain has TRBV10-3 and TRBJ1-5; 9 nucleotides align to TRBD1. The clonotype was recovered from a woman in her twenties or thirties who had been exposed to COVID-19. The sequenced sample consisted of PBMCs or T cells enriched from blood (not recorded which). CDR3 loop: CATRNTGQGNNQPQHF. As DNA, the CDR3 is TGTGCCACCCGTAATACGGGACAGGGAAACAATCAGCCCCAGCATTTT.